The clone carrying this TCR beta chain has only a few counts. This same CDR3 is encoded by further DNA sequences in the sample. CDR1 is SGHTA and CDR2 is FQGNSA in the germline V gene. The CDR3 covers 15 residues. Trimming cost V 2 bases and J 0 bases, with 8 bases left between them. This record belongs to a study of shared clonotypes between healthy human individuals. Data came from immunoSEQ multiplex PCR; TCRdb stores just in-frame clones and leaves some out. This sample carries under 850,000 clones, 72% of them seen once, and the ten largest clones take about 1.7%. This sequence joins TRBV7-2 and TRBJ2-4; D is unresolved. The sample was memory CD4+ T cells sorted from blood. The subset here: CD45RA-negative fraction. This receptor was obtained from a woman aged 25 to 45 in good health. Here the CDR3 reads CASSLTVLAKNIQYF. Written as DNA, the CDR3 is TGTGCCAGCAGCTTAACAGTTCTAGCCAAAAACATTCAGTACTTC.